The rows below give T cell receptor beta chains drawn from one sample of a study of cytomegalovirus exposure and HLA in healthy donors. Sequencing used immunoSEQ multiplex PCR; TCRdb keeps in-frame clones, though not all of them. The table lists 130,000 to 150,000 clones, roughly three quarters of them singletons. Sequencing input: PBMCs. The receptors stem from a woman in her thirties or forties in good health and CMV-seropositive. Both conserved end residues are part of each CDR3. The D gene is left open where the match is weak. Only some rows state a clone size, as once, few, many or a class for expanded clones.

CDR3 DNA: TGTGCCAGCAGTGAAAGACAGATGAACACTGAAGCTTTCTTT; CDR3 protein: CASSERQMNTEAFF; V gene: TRBV2; clone size: NA; J gene: TRBJ1-1; D gene: NA
CDR3 DNA: TGTGCCATCAGTGATACAGGGATAGGGGCTATTGGCTACACCTTC; CDR3 protein: CAISDTGIGAIGYTF; V gene: TRBV10-3; clone size: NA; J gene: TRBJ1-2; D gene: NA
CDR3 DNA: TGCGCCAGCAGCGGTATTTTAGTCTCCAATGAGCAGTTCTTC; CDR3 protein: CASSGILVSNEQFF; V gene: TRBV5-1; clone size: NA; J gene: TRBJ2-1; D gene: NA
CDR3 DNA: TGTGCCAGCAGTGAAGTAGCCGCGTACCAAGAGACCCAGTACTTC; CDR3 protein: CASSEVAAYQETQYF; V gene: TRBV2; clone size: NA; J gene: TRBJ2-5; D gene: NA
CDR3 DNA: TGTGCCAGCAGCGCGGCGGGGCTTGGCTACACCTTC; CDR3 protein: CASSAAGLGYTF; V gene: TRBV9; clone size: NA; J gene: TRBJ1-2; D gene: NA
CDR3 DNA: TGTGCCAGCAACCGACAGGGAAGGTCTCTTGAGCAGTACTTC; CDR3 protein: CASNRQGRSLEQYF; V gene: TRBV6-1; clone size: few; J gene: TRBJ2-7; D gene: TRBD1
CDR3 DNA: TGTGCCAGCAGCTATGATATGTACATGAACACTGAAGCTTTCTTT; CDR3 protein: CASSYDMYMNTEAFF; V gene: TRBV13; clone size: NA; J gene: TRBJ1-1; D gene: NA
CDR3 DNA: TGTGCCAGCAGCTCTACGAGGTTGGTGAACACTGAAGCTTTCTTT; CDR3 protein: CASSSTRLVNTEAFF; V gene: TRBV9; clone size: few; J gene: TRBJ1-1; D gene: NA
CDR3 DNA: TGCGCCAGCAGCGCAGTCGGGGGGCTGGGGACTGAAGCTTTCTTT; CDR3 protein: CASSAVGGLGTEAFF; V gene: TRBV4-3; clone size: NA; J gene: TRBJ1-1; D gene: NA
CDR3 DNA: TGTGCCAGCAGCTTGGTGACAGGGATTGAGCAGTACTTC; CDR3 protein: CASSLVTGIEQYF; V gene: TRBV5-5; clone size: NA; J gene: TRBJ2-7; D gene: TRBD1
CDR3 DNA: TGTGCCTGGAGTTTCGGACAGGGGGCACAAGAGACCCAGTACTTC; CDR3 protein: CAWSFGQGAQETQYF; V gene: TRBV30; clone size: NA; J gene: TRBJ2-5; D gene: TRBD1
CDR3 DNA: TGTGCTAGTGGTTTGGACAGGGGAATGAACACTGAAGCTTTCTTT; CDR3 protein: CASGLDRGMNTEAFF; V gene: TRBV12-5; clone size: NA; J gene: TRBJ1-1; D gene: TRBD1
CDR3 DNA: TGTGCCAGCAGGGGGTTAGGGGCTAATCAGCCCCAGCATTTT; CDR3 protein: CASRGLGANQPQHF; V gene: TRBV2; clone size: NA; J gene: TRBJ1-5; D gene: NA
CDR3 DNA: TGTGCCAGCTGGGACAGGGCCTATCAGCCCCAGCATTTT; CDR3 protein: CASWDRAYQPQHF; V gene: TRBV5-5; clone size: NA; J gene: TRBJ1-5; D gene: TRBD1